The clone carrying this TCR beta chain has a count of ten or more. Its target is not known. Arm-PCR with iRepertoire HTBI primers amplified the CDR3 regions for these TCR beta libraries. Per the original data handling: Across all samples, approximately 68 TRBV segments and 15 or so TRBJ segments were identified. Each CDR3 protein is one row after TCRdb ran MiXCR on the multiplex PCR reads. The V and J calls and clone size are TCRdb's, not the authors'. The data hold fewer than 450,000 distinct CDR3 sequences, with about a quarter observed a single time. CDR3 size: 14 residues. Trimming pared 8 bases from V and 8 bases from J, leaving 16 bases between. Noted time point: persistent/refractory GD, antithyroid drugs over 5 years with positive TRAb. The authors made the TCR library using RNA they extracted from PBMCs. This specimen comes from a study of regulatory T cells in long-lasting Graves disease. The study's findings and limits: Persistent Graves' patients showed reduced TCR diversity versus newly diagnosed patients. Patients with persistent disease shared under 3,500 public clonotypes, outpacing the 966 shared by new patients. TRBV28, TRBJ1-2 and TRBJ2-5 were segments that persistent disease favored.

V gene TRBV12-3 or TRBV12-4 combines with J gene TRBJ1-6, with D tentatively TRBD1 (6 bases). The sequencing here drew on peripheral blood mononuclear cells (PBMCs), taken when the disease was refractory, from a patient treated with antithyroid drugs. This TCR came from a female donor with Graves disease. The CDR3 protein is CASSPGQRYSPLHF. Here the CDR3 DNA reads TGTGCCAGCTCCCCCGGACAGCGATATTCACCCCTCCACTTT.